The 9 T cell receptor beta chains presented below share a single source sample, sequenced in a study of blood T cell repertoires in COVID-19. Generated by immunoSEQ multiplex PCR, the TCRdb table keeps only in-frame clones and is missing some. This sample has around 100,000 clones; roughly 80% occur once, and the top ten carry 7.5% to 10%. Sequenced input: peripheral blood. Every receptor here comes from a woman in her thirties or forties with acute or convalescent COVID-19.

CDR3 in DNA: TGTGCCAGCAGATGGGACTGGAAAAACATTCAGTACTTC. It specifies CASRWDWKNIQYF. This chain links TRBV6-5 with TRBJ2-4, with D tentatively TRBD2 (6 bases). This CDR3 is 13 amino acids long. The germline CDR1 and CDR2 sequences are MNHEY and SVGAGI. The V end lost 6 bases, the J end lost 4 bases, and 10 bases lay between the germline ends.

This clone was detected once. CDR3 sequence (DNA): TGTGCCAGCAGTGACCGGGACAGGGCAACCTACGAGCAGTACTTC. Translating it yields CASSDRDRATYEQYF. The V gene is TRBV6-1, the J gene TRBJ2-7; the match to TRBD1 covers 9 bases. Germline assignment: CDR1 MNHNS and CDR2 SASEGT. The ends lost 3 bases at V and 2 bases at J; junction bases unmatched: 5. This CDR3 spans 15 amino acids.

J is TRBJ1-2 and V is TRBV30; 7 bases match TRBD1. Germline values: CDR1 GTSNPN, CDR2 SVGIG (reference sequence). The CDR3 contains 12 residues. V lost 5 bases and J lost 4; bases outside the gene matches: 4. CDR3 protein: CAWQQGTYGYTF. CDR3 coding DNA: TGTGCCTGGCAACAGGGGACCTATGGCTACACCTTC.

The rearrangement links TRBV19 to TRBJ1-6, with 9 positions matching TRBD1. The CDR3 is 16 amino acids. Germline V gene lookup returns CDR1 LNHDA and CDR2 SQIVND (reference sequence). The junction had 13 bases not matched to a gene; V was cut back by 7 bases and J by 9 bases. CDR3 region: CASKGLLRDRASPLHF. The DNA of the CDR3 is TGTGCCAGTAAAGGGTTACTGAGGGACAGGGCTTCACCCCTCCACTTT.

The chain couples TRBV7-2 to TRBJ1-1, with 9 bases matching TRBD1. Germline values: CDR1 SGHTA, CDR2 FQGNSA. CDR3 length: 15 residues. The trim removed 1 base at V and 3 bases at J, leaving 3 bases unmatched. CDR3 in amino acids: CASSLVGQGYTEAFF. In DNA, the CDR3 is TGTGCCAGCAGCTTAGTGGGACAGGGTTACACTGAAGCTTTCTTT.

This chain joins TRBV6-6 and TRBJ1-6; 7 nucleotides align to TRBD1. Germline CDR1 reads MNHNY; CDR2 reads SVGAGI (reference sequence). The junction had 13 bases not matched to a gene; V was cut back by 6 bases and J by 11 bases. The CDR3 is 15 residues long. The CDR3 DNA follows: TGTGCCAGCAGCACGTCGCCGCAGGGACAGACACCCCTCCACTTT. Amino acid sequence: CASSTSPQGQTPLHF.

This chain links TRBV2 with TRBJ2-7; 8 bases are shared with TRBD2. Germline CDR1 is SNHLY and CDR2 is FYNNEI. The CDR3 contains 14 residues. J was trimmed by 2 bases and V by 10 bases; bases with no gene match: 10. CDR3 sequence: CATKISGATYEQYF. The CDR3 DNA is TGTGCCACCAAGATTAGCGGGGCCACCTACGAGCAGTACTTC.

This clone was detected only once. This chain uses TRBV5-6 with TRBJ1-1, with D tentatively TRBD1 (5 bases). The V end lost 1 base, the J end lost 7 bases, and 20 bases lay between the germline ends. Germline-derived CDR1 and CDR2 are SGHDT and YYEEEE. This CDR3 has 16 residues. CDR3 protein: CASSLFGTGVTGEAFF. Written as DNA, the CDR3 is TGTGCCAGCAGCTTGTTCGGTACGGGGGTGACGGGTGAAGCTTTCTTT.

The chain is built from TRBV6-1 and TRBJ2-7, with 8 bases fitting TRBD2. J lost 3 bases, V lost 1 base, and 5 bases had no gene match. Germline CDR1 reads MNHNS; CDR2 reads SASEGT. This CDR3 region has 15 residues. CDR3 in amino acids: CASSEVAGSHYEQYF. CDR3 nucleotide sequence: TGTGCCAGCAGTGAAGTAGCGGGATCCCACTACGAGCAGTACTTC.